What follows are 2 T cell receptor beta chains derived from one specimen sequenced in a study of OX40 agonist ivuxolimab in advanced cancers. The table came from immunoSEQ multiplex PCR; TCRdb's copy has only in-frame clones and leaves some out. The data contain 74,000 or so clones, approximately 88% of them singletons. The sequencing used CD4+ or CD8+ T cells sorted from blood, collected in a trial of the OX40 agonist ivuxolimab. These receptors were obtained from an adult with an advanced solid tumor such as melanoma, head and neck, liver or kidney cancer.

The gene calls are TRBV7-9 and TRBJ2-5; the D is unclear. This CDR3 comprises 14 residues. Germline V gene data show CDR1 as SEHNR and CDR2 as FQNEAQ (reference sequence). Trimming took 5 bases from V and 1 from J, leaving 11 bases between them. The CDR3 loop is CASSLRTLQETQYF. The CDR3 DNA is TGTGCCAGCAGCCTCAGAACACTCCAAGAGACCCAGTACTTC.

The CDR3 sequence is CASSLVGTGVEKLFF. In DNA, the CDR3 is TGCGCCAGCAGCTTGGTTGGGACAGGGGTCGAAAAACTGTTTTTT. The rearrangement uses TRBV5-1 and TRBJ1-4; 10 nucleotides match TRBD1. Trimming at V came to 0 bases and at J to 8 bases, leaving 4 bases not matched to a gene. The germline gives CDR1 SGHRS, CDR2 YFSETQ. This CDR3 is built from 15 residues.